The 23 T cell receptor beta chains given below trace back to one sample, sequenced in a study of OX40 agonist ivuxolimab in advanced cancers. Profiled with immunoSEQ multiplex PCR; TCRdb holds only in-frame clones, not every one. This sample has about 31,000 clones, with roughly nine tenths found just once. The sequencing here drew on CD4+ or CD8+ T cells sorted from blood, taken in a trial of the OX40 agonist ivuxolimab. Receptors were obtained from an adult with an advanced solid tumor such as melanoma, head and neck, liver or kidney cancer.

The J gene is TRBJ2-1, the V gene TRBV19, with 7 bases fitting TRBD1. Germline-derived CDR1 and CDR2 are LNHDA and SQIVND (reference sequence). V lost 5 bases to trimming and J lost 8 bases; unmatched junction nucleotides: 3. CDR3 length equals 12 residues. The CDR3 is CASSQGVHEQFF. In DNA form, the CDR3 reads TGTGCCAGTAGTCAGGGGGTCCATGAGCAGTTCTTC.

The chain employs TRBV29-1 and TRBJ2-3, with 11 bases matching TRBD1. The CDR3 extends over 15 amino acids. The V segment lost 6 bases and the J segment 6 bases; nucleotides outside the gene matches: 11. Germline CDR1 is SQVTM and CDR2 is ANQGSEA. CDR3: CSVKQGTGGADTQYF. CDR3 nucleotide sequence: TGCAGCGTCAAACAGGGGACAGGGGGGGCGGATACGCAGTATTTT.

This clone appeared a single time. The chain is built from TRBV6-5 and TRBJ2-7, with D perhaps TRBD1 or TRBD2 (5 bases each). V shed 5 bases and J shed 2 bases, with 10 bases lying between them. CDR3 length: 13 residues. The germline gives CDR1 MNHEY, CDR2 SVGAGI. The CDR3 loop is CASSGPGPYEQYF. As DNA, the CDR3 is TGTGCCAGCAGTGGGCCGGGGCCCTACGAGCAGTACTTC.

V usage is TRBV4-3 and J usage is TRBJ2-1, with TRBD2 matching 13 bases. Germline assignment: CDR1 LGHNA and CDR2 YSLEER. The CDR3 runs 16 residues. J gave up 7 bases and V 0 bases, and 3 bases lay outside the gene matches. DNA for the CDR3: TGCGCCAGCAGCCAAGATCTGACTAGCGGGAGGAATGAGCAGTTCTTC. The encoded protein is CASSQDLTSGRNEQFF.

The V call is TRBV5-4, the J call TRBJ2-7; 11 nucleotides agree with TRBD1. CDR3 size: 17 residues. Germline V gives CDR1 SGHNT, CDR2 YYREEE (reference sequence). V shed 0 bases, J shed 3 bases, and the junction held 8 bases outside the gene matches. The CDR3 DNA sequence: TGTGCCAGCAGCTTGGGAGGACAGGGGGCCCCGGTCTACGAGCAGTACTTC. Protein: CASSLGGQGAPVYEQYF.

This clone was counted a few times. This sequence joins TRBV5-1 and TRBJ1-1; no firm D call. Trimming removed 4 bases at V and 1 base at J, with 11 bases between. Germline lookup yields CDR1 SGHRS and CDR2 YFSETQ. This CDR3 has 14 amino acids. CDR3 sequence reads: CASSPTGRNTEAFF. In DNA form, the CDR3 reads TGCGCCAGCAGCCCGACTGGACGGAACACTGAAGCTTTCTTT.

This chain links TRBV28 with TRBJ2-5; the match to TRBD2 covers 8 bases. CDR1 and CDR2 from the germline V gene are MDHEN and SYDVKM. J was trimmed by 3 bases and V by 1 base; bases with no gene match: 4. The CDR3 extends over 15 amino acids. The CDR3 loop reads CASSLSTSAKETQYF. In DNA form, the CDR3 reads TGTGCCAGCAGTTTATCGACTAGCGCAAAAGAGACCCAGTACTTC.

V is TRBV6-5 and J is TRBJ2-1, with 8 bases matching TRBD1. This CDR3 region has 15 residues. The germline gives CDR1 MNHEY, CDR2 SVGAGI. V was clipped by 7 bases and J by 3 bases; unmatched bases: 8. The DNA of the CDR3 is TGTGCCAGCACCCAAGAGGACAGGGTCTACAATGAGCAGTTCTTC. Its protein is CASTQEDRVYNEQFF.

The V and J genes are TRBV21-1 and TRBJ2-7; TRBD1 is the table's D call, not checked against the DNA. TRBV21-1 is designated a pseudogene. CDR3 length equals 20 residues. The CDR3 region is CASSTDRGRSGLVGSYEQYF. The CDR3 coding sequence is TGTGCCAGCAGTACCGACAGGGGGCGTTCGGGACTAGTAGGGTCCTACGAGCAGTACTTC.

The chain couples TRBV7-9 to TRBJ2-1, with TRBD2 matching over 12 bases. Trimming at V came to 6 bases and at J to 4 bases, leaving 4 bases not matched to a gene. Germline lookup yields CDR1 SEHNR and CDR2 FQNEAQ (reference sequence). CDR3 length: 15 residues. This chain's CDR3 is CASSSLAGGYNEQFF. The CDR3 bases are TGTGCCAGCAGTTCACTAGCGGGGGGTTACAATGAGCAGTTCTTC.

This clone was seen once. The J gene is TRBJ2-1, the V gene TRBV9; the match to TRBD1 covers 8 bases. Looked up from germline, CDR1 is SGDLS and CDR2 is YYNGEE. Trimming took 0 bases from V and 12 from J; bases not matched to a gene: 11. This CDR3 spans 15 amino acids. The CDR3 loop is CASSVEGTGGIGQFF. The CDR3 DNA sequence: TGTGCCAGCAGCGTAGAGGGAACAGGGGGAATCGGGCAGTTCTTC.

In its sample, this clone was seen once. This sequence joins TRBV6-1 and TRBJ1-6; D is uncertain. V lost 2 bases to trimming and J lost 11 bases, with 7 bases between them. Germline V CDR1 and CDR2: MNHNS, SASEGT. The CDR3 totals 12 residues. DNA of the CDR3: TGTGCCAGCAGTGAAAACCCGGCACCCCTCCACTTT. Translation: CASSENPAPLHF.

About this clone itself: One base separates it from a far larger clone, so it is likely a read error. The CDR3 bases are TGTGCCAGCATTAGCACAGATACGCAGTATTTT. This sequence encodes CASISTDTQYF. V gene TRBV2 combines with J gene TRBJ2-3; D gene uncertain. The CDR3 consists of 11 residues. V dropped 7 bases and J dropped 0 bases, with 2 bases sitting between them. Germline V gene data show CDR1 as SNHLY and CDR2 as FYNNEI.

DNA of the CDR3: TGTGCCAGCAGCTCCCCGGGGGGTGAGCAGTTCTTC. Its protein product is CASSSPGGEQFF. This chain joins TRBV7-9 and TRBJ2-1, with 7 bases that match TRBD2. This CDR3 region has 12 residues. In germline, CDR1 is SEHNR, CDR2 FQNEAQ (reference sequence). V shed 4 bases and J 9 bases; nucleotides not matched to a gene: 3.

CDR3 sequence (DNA): TGTGCCAGCAGTGAATGGACAATAGACAATGAGCAGTTCTTC. Its protein is CASSEWTIDNEQFF. The chain has TRBV25-1 and TRBJ2-1, with D possibly TRBD1 on 5 matching bases. Per germline, CDR1 MGHDK and CDR2 SYGVNS. The CDR3 length is 14 residues. Trimming took 1 base from V and 5 from J, leaving 9 bases between them.

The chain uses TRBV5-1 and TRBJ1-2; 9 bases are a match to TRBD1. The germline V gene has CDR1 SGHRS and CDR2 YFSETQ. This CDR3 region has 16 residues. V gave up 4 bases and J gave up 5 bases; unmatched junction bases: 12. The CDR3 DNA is TGCGCCAGCAGCCAGGGACAGGGTTCTTCTCTATATGGCTACACCTTC. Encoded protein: CASSQGQGSSLYGYTF.

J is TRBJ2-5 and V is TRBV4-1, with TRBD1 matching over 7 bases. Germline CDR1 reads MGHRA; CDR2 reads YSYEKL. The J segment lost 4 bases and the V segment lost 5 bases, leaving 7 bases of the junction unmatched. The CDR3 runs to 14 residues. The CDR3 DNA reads TGCGCCAGCAGCGAAACAGGGGTTGGAGAGACCCAGTACTTC. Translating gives CASSETGVGETQYF.

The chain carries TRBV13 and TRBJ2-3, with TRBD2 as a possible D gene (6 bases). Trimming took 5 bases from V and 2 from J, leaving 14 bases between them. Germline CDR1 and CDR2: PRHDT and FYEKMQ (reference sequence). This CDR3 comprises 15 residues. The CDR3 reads CASSLTGLNTDTQYF. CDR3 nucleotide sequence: TGTGCCAGCAGCCTGACGGGACTTAACACAGATACGCAGTATTTT.

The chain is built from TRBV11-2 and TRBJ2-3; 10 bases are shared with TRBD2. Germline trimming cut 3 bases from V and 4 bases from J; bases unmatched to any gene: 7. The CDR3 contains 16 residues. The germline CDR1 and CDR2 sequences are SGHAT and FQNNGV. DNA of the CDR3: TGTGCCAGCAGCTTGACGGCTAGCGGGAGTCCAGATACGCAGTATTTT. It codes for CASSLTASGSPDTQYF.

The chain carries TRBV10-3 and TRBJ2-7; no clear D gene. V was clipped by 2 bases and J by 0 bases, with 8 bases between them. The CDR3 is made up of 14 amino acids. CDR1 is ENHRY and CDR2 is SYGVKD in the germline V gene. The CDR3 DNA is TGTGCCATCAGTGAGCCCCGGTACTCCTACGAGCAGTACTTC. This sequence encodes CAISEPRYSYEQYF.

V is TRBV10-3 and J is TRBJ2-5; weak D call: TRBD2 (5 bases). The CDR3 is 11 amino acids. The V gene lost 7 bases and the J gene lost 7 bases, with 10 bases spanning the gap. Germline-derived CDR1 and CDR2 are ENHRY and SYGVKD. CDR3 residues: CAIMDEGTQYF. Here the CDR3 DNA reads TGTGCCATCATGGATGAGGGGACCCAGTACTTC.

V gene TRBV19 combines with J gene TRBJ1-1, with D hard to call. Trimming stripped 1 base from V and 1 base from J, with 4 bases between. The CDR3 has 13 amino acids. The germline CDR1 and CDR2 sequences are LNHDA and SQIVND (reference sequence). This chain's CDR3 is CASSIVRNTEAFF. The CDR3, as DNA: TGTGCCAGTAGTATAGTCCGGAACACTGAAGCTTTCTTT.

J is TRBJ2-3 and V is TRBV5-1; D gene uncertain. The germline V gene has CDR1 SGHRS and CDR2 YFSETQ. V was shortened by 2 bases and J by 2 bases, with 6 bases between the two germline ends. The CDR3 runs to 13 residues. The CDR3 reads CASSFSDTDTQYF. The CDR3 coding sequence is TGCGCCAGCAGCTTCAGTGACACAGATACGCAGTATTTT.